The T cell receptor beta chain described here comes from a study of blood T cell repertoires in COVID-19. Study-wide context: From the United States, Italy and Spain came samples of acute and convalescent COVID-19.

The recovered donors of Cohort 3 showed two negative PCRs, clearance, or symptom resolution. Original processing methods: Nucleated cell number was recorded as an estimate derived from reference gene primer amplification. Method: immunoSEQ multiplex PCR; TCRdb's copy keeps in-frame clones and lacks some. That table supplies the V and J calls and clone size; D and trimming were determined from the DNA. This table holds fewer than 600,000 clones, roughly 88% found once. Deletions cut 4 bases from V and 2 bases from J, with 2 bases between. This CDR3 is built from 11 residues. Germline V gene data show CDR1 as LNHDA and CDR2 as SQIVND (reference sequence).

Sequenced material: PBMCs or T cells enriched from blood (not recorded which). This TCR derives from a woman between 35 and 50 years old who had recovered from COVID-19. The chain recombines TRBV19 with TRBJ2-5, with no clear D. The CDR3 nucleotides are TGTGCCAGTAGTACGCAAGAGACCCAGTACTTC. Protein product: CASSTQETQYF.